The text below deals with one TCR beta chain. No antigen is known for it. The sample belongs to a study of PD-1 blockade in classical Hodgkin lymphoma. About the study: Patients got intravenous nivolumab 3 mg/kg every 2 weeks. Study outcomes and limitations: By cycle point C4D1, TCR diversity had risen significantly in CD4+ cells (but not CD8+ cells).

Here immunoSEQ multiplex PCR was the method, and the copy in TCRdb shows in-frame clones only, minus some. This table has approximately 89,000 clones, 83% appearing once. Time point given: cycle 4 day 1 (C4D1), after 6 weeks of nivolumab. Autologous stem cell transplantation was followed by relapse in every patient, and brentuximab vedotin exposure varied. With 1 base removed from V and 1 base from J, the gap between germline ends came to 8 bases. This CDR3 comprises 14 residues. CDR1 and CDR2 (germline): LGHNT, FRNRAP. The clonotype comes from a human donor with classical Hodgkin lymphoma. The genes are TRBV12-5 and TRBJ2-7; D gene unclear. Source: peripheral blood mononuclear cells (PBMCs), taken before the fourth cycle of nivolumab. CDR3 DNA: TGTGCTAGTGGTTTGGACCGACCATCCTACGAGCAGTACTTC. Translating gives CASGLDRPSYEQYF.